This entry describes one T cell receptor beta chain. Source study methods: Scientists estimated how many nucleated cells there were by amplifying reference gene primers. Data came from immunoSEQ multiplex PCR; TCRdb stores just in-frame clones and leaves some out. V and J calls and clone size are given by that table; D and trimming were obtained from the DNA. The data contain around 500,000 clones, approximately 85% of them seen just once; the ten biggest clones take up approximately 2.9%. The record originates from a study of blood T cell repertoires in COVID-19. Study details: Nucleic acid was either cDNA or gDNA, and it came from T cells, B-cell-depleted T cells, or PBMCs.

Germline V gives CDR1 SGHTA, CDR2 FQGTGA. J was trimmed by 2 bases and V by 4 bases; bases with no gene match: 4. The CDR3 covers 15 residues. Material for sequencing was peripheral blood. This TCR was recovered from a human donor in a cohort sampled during active COVID-19. The chain employs TRBV7-3 and TRBJ2-1, with 8 bases lining up with TRBD2. The CDR3 loop is CASSSKREPYNEQFF. DNA of the CDR3: TGTGCCAGCAGCTCCAAGCGGGAGCCCTACAATGAGCAGTTCTTC.